The entry that follows covers one T cell receptor (beta chain) sequence. In the authors' methods: Nucleated cell counts were estimated from reference gene primer amplification. The data were produced by immunoSEQ multiplex PCR, yet TCRdb's version contains in-frame clones alone and is incomplete. V and J calls and clone size come straight from that table; D and trimming were deduced from the DNA. The profile shows some 100,000 clones, about nine tenths of them singletons. The data originate from a study of blood T cell repertoires in COVID-19. Whole-study context: Sources were T cells, B-cell-depleted T cells, or PBMCs; the material itself was cDNA or gDNA.

Germline CDR1 MGHRA, CDR2 YSYEKL. The V end was cut by 1 base, the J end by 6 bases, with 12 bases between. The CDR3 contains 14 residues. The clonotype was recovered from a woman in her 70s with acute or convalescent COVID-19. The gene calls are TRBV4-1 and TRBJ1-2, with D perhaps matching TRBD1 (6 bases). What was sequenced was peripheral blood. The CDR3, as DNA: TGCGCCAGCAGCCAAGCCCCAGGGGTGGATGGCTACACCTTC. This codes for CASSQAPGVDGYTF.